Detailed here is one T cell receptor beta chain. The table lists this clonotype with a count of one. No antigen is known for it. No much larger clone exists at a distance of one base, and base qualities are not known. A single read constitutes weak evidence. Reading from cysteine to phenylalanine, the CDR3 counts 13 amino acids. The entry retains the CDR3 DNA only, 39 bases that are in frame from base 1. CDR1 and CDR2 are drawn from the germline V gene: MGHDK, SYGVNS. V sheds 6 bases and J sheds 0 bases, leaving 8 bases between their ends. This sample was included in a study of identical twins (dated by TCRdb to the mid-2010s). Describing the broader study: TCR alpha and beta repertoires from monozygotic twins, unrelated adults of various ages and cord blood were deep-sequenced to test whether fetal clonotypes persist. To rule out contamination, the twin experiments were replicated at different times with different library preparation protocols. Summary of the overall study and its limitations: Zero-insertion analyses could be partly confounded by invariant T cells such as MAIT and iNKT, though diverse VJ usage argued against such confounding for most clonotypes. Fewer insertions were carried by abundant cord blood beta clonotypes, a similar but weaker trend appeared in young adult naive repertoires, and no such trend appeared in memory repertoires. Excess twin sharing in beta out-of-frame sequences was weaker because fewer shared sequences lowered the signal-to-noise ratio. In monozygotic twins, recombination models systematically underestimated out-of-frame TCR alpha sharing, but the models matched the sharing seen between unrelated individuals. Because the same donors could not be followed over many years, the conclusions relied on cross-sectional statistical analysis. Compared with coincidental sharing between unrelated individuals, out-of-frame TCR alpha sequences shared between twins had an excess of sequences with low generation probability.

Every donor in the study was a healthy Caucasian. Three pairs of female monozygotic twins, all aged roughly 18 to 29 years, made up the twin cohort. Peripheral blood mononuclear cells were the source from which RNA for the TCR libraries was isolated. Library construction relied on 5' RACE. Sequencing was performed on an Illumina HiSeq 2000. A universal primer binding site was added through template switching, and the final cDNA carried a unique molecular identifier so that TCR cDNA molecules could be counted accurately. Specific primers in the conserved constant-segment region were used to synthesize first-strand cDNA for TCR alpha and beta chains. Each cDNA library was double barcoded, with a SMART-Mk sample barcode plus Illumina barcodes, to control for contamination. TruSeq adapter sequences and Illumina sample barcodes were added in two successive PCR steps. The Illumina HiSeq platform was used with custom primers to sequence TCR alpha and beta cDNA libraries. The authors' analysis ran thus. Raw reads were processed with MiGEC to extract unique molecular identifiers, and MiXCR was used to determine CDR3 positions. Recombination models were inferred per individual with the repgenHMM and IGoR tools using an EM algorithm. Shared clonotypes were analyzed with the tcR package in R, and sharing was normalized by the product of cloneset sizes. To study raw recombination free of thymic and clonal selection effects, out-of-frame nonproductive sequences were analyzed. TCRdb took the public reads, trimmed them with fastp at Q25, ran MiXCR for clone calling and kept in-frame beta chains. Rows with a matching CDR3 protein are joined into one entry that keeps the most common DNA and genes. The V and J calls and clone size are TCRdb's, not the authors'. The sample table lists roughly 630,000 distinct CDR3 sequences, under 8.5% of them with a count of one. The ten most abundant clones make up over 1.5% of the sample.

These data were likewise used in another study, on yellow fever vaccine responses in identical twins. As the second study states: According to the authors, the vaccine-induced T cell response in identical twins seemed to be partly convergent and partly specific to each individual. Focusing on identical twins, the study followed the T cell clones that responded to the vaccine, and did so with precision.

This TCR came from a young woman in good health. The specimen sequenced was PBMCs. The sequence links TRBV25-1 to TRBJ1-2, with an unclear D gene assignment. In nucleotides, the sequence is TGTGCCAGCAGACCGTCCGCTAACTATGGCTACACCTTC. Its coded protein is CASRPSANYGYTF.